This TCR beta chain originates from a study of blood T cell repertoires in COVID-19. Germline V gives CDR1 SGHRS, CDR2 YFSETQ. The CDR3 runs 14 residues. The V end lost 1 base, the J end lost 3 bases, and 10 bases lay between the germline ends. Clones were sequenced by immunoSEQ multiplex PCR, and TCRdb holds only the in-frame ones, with some missing. The table shows about 210,000 clones, with about 91% occurring only once. The chain is built from TRBV5-1 and TRBJ2-5; TRBD1 is a possible D gene (6 bases). The sequenced material came from peripheral blood. The sequence derives from a man in his thirties or forties with acute or convalescent COVID-19. CDR3 bases: TGCGCCAGCAGCTTGATAACAGGGAAAGAGACCCAGTACTTC. Residues: CASSLITGKETQYF.